What follows are 5 T cell receptor beta chains derived from one specimen sequenced in a study of T cell responses to AZD1222 COVID-19 vaccine. This table comes from immunoSEQ multiplex PCR, and its TCRdb copy is limited to in-frame clones, with some not included. The sample carries some 100,000 clones, around 90% recorded once. The sample in question was peripheral blood, obtained on day 0 of AZD1222 vaccination. The origin of the receptors is an adult in good health.

The chain has TRBV30 and TRBJ1-1; D is unclear. In germline, CDR1 is GTSNPN, CDR2 SVGIG (reference sequence). This CDR3 has 13 amino acids. V was cut by 4 bases and J by 6 bases, with 15 bases left in between. For the CDR3, the DNA is TGTGCCTGGAAAAAGTTTCTCTTAGCTGAAGCTTTCTTT. It specifies CAWKKFLLAEAFF.

The V gene is TRBV2, the J gene TRBJ2-7; 9 bases are shared with TRBD1. Unmatched junction bases numbered 9, after V lost 7 bases and J lost 5 bases. CDR3 length equals 14 residues. The germline CDR1 and CDR2 sequences are SNHLY and FYNNEI. CDR3 residues: CASTLDRGGNEQYF. CDR3 nucleotides: TGTGCCAGCACCCTGGACAGGGGAGGCAACGAGCAGTACTTC.

The chain has TRBV5-1 and TRBJ1-2; a possible D gene is TRBD1 (6 bases). V was trimmed by 2 bases and J by 6 bases, leaving 14 bases between them. CDR1 and CDR2 from the germline V gene are SGHRS and YFSETQ. The CDR3 runs to 14 residues. Here the CDR3 reads CASSFTGNRDGYTF. The CDR3 coding sequence is TGCGCCAGCAGCTTTACAGGGAATCGGGATGGCTACACCTTC.

In this sample, this clone turned up once. This rearrangement joins TRBV4-2 to TRBJ1-6; D is uncertain. Trimming took 1 base from V and 7 from J, leaving 11 bases between them. This CDR3 has 15 residues. Germline lookup yields CDR1 LGHNA and CDR2 YNFKEQ. CDR3 in amino acids: CASSQGAHSNSPLHF. For the CDR3, the DNA is TGTGCCAGCAGCCAAGGGGCCCACTCGAATTCACCCCTCCACTTT.

The chain joins TRBV6-5 to TRBJ1-2, with D possibly being TRBD1 (6 bases). V lost 7 bases and J 8 bases, leaving 20 bases between the germline ends. Germline CDR1 and CDR2: MNHEY and SVGAGI. There are 14 residues in the CDR3. CDR3: CASKRGEGLWGYTF. The CDR3 nucleotides read TGTGCCAGCAAAAGGGGGGAGGGCTTATGGGGCTACACCTTC.